These 20 T cell receptor beta chains were sequenced from one sample in a study of blood T cell repertoires in COVID-19. Profiled with immunoSEQ multiplex PCR; TCRdb holds only in-frame clones, not every one. The table records about 490,000 clones, over 75% of them present only once. Material: peripheral blood. The receptors were sampled from a human donor in a cohort sampled during active COVID-19.

This clone came up a few times. This chain connects TRBV11-2 to TRBJ2-7, with D maybe TRBD2 (6 bases). Germline values: CDR1 SGHAT, CDR2 FQNNGV. This CDR3 has 13 residues. V gave up 2 bases and J gave up 9 bases, with 14 bases separating them. This CDR3 reads CASSLKEGAGQYF. In nucleotides, the CDR3 is TGTGCCAGCAGCTTAAAGGAGGGCGCAGGGCAGTACTTC.

J is TRBJ1-4 and V is TRBV29-1; 10 bases map to TRBD1. In germline, CDR1 is SQVTM, CDR2 ANQGSEA. CDR3 size: 14 residues. The J segment lost 8 bases and the V segment lost 0 bases, leaving 3 bases of the junction unmatched. CDR3 loop: CSVEDQDRGEKLFF. The CDR3 bases are TGCAGCGTTGAAGATCAGGACAGGGGGGAAAAACTGTTTTTT.

The V gene is TRBV3-1 (or the pseudogene TRBV3-2), the J gene TRBJ2-5; D uncertain. CDR1 is LGHDT and CDR2 is YNNKEL in the germline V gene (reference sequence). V was clipped by 4 bases and J by 5 bases, with 11 bases between them. The CDR3 totals 13 residues. The CDR3 spells CASSPLSTETQYF. CDR3 sequence (DNA): TGTGCCAGCAGCCCCCTAAGTACGGAGACCCAGTACTTC.

V gene TRBV27 combines with J gene TRBJ2-7; TRBD2 agrees at 7 bases. Trimming at V came to 5 bases and at J to 3 bases, leaving 4 bases not matched to a gene. This CDR3 comprises 13 residues. Germline CDR1 reads MNHEY; CDR2 reads SMNVEV (reference sequence). The DNA of the CDR3 is TGTGCCAGCAGTCGGGACTATTACTACGAGCAGTACTTC. Translating gives CASSRDYYYEQYF.

This clone was counted once. The chain employs TRBV5-4 and TRBJ1-2; 8 bases map to TRBD1. The germline gives CDR1 SGHNT, CDR2 YYREEE (reference sequence). This CDR3 comprises 15 residues. The V gene end was trimmed by 4 bases and the J gene end by 4 bases; junction bases not matched to a gene: 9. Here the CDR3 DNA reads TGTGCCAGCAGCCCGGGGACAGGCCGTGGCTATGGCTACACCTTC. Its protein is CASSPGTGRGYGYTF.

The CDR3 DNA sequence: TGTGCCAGCTCACCACCGGGACGGGAGGCCTCCGGGGAGCTGTTTTTT. Its protein product is CASSPPGREASGELFF. The chain couples TRBV18 to TRBJ2-2, with 7 bases aligning to TRBD2. This CDR3 contains 16 residues. Germline V gene lookup returns CDR1 KGHSH and CDR2 LQKENI. V trimming: 0 bases; J trimming: 6 bases; junction bases outside the gene matches: 7. Full variable domain (remainder filled in from reference TRBV18 and TRBJ2-2): NAGVMQNPRHLVRRRGQEARLRCSPMKGHSHVYWYRQLPEEGLKFMVYLQKENIIDESGMPKERFSAEFPKEGPSILRIQQVVRGDSAAYFCASSPPGREASGELFFGEGSRLTVL.

The chain uses TRBV3-1 (or the pseudogene TRBV3-2) and TRBJ2-2, with TRBD2 identical over 8 bases. This CDR3 has 18 residues. Germline V gene lookup returns CDR1 LGHDT and CDR2 YNNKEL (reference sequence). J lost 6 bases, V lost 1 base, and 13 bases had no gene match. The CDR3 protein is CASSQGPPGAGVAGELFF. The CDR3 coding sequence is TGTGCCAGCAGCCAAGGTCCTCCCGGAGCGGGAGTTGCCGGGGAGCTGTTTTTT.

This clone turned up a few times. This chain links TRBV6-5 with TRBJ1-1; D is ambiguous. Per the germline V gene, CDR1 is MNHEY and CDR2 is SVGAGI. The CDR3 totals 12 residues. V was shortened by 5 bases and J by 3 bases, with 7 bases between the two germline ends. The CDR3 nucleotides are TGTGCCAGCAGTAATGGCCACACTGAAGCTTTCTTT. The encoded protein is CASSNGHTEAFF.

This clone is a singleton in its sample. The genes are TRBV5-1 and TRBJ2-2, with D perhaps matching TRBD2 (6 bases). CDR1 and CDR2 (germline): SGHRS, YFSETQ. V was pared by 7 bases and J by 2 bases, with 18 bases between. CDR3 length: 16 amino acids. In DNA form, the CDR3 reads TGCGCCAGCCAATATCAGACGGGAGATAACACCGGGGAGCTGTTTTTT. Translated, it gives CASQYQTGDNTGELFF.

The V call is TRBV28, the J call TRBJ1-5; D ambiguous. V was clipped by 10 bases and J by 3 bases, with 16 bases between them. CDR1 and CDR2 (germline): MDHEN, SYDVKM. This CDR3 has 14 amino acids. In DNA form, the CDR3 reads TGTGCCACCCGTAATGGTGGGCCCAATCAGCCCCAGCATTTT. Amino acid sequence: CATRNGGPNQPQHF. The complete variable domain, with remaining parts taken from reference TRBV28 and TRBJ1-5, reads DVKVTQSSRYLVKRTGEKVFLECVQDMDHENMFWYRQDPGLGLRLIYFSYDVKMKEKGDIPEGYSVSREKKERFSLILESASTNQTSMYLCATRNGGPNQPQHFGDGTRLSIL.

This rearrangement joins TRBV6-5 to TRBJ1-1; D is uncertain. Germline CDR1 MNHEY, CDR2 SVGAGI. The CDR3 is made up of 14 amino acids. V was shortened by 5 bases and J by 3 bases, with 13 bases between the two germline ends. The CDR3 sequence is CASSPRREDTEAFF. The CDR3 bases are TGTGCCAGCAGTCCCCGTAGGGAGGACACTGAAGCTTTCTTT.

The chain employs TRBV25-1 and TRBJ2-1; 7 bases agree with TRBD1. The CDR3 has 13 residues. CDR1 is MGHDK and CDR2 is SYGVNS in the germline V gene. After removal of 4 bases from V and 9 bases from J, the junction contained 6 bases not matched to a gene. CDR3 in amino acids: CASSVTGESEQFF. Written as DNA, the CDR3 is TGTGCCAGCAGTGTAACAGGGGAGAGTGAGCAGTTCTTC.

This clone was detected once. V and J are TRBV5-1 and TRBJ2-7, with 7 bases lining up with TRBD2. This CDR3 is 16 amino acids long. Germline CDR1 is SGHRS and CDR2 is YFSETQ. Unmatched junction bases numbered 17, after V lost 3 bases and J lost 8 bases. CDR3 residues: CASSSTLAAGELQQYF. The CDR3 DNA is TGCGCCAGCAGCTCGACCCTAGCGGCGGGAGAATTGCAGCAGTACTTC.

The table lists this clone with a few counts. CDR3 DNA sequence: TGTGCCAGCAGCGCTCCTGACAGGGGGCTGAACGGGGAGCTGTTTTTT. This translates into CASSAPDRGLNGELFF. This chain joins TRBV5-4 and TRBJ2-2; 10 bases map to TRBD1. V gave up 4 bases and J gave up 7 bases; unmatched junction bases: 10. The germline V gene has CDR1 SGHNT and CDR2 YYREEE (reference sequence). CDR3 length: 16 residues.

The chain has TRBV7-2 and TRBJ1-6, with TRBD1 matching over 7 bases. After removal of 6 bases from V and 10 bases from J, the junction contained 9 bases not matched to a gene. Germline CDR1 SGHTA, CDR2 FQGNSA. This CDR3 has 14 residues. The CDR3 DNA reads TGTGCCAGCAGTCCAGGGGGAATCGGGTCACCCCTCCACTTT. Translating gives CASSPGGIGSPLHF.

The chain joins TRBV14 to TRBJ1-4; tentative D call: TRBD1 (6 bases). V lost 1 base to trimming and J lost 6 bases, with 9 bases between them. This CDR3 contains 14 residues. Germline-derived CDR1 and CDR2 are SGHDN and FVKESK. This CDR3 reads CASSQGGHDEKLFF. Written as DNA, the CDR3 is TGTGCCAGCAGCCAAGGGGGACACGATGAAAAACTGTTTTTT.

This clone appeared a single time. The CDR3 is CASRQGEVETQYF. CDR3 in DNA: TGTGCCTCCAGGCAGGGGGAGGTTGAGACCCAGTACTTC. The J gene is TRBJ2-5, the V gene TRBV30, with a weak D call TRBD1 (7 bases). The length of the CDR3 is 13 residues. With 7 bases removed from V and 5 bases from J, the gap between germline ends came to 17 bases. CDR1 GTSNPN and CDR2 SVGIG come from the germline V gene (reference sequence).

The rearrangement links TRBV30 to TRBJ2-1, with 10 bases that match TRBD2. Germline values: CDR1 GTSNPN, CDR2 SVGIG (reference sequence). J lost 8 bases, V lost 4 bases, and 11 bases had no gene match. This CDR3 is 15 amino acids long. The DNA for the CDR3 is TGTGCCTGGAACCGCGGACTAGCGGTCGTTTATGAGCAGTTCTTC. This codes for CAWNRGLAVVYEQFF.

With respect to this clone: Germline and junction disagree at one end, which may indicate a read error. The chain carries TRBV2 and TRBJ2-7, with 10 bases aligning to TRBD2. There are 16 residues in the CDR3. The germline CDR1 and CDR2 sequences are SNHLY and FYNNEI. This chain's CDR3 is CASREGGLAVLYEQYF. The CDR3 DNA sequence: TGTGCCAGCAGAGAAGGAGGACTAGCGGTCCTCTACGAGCAGTACTTC.

The sample holds a few counts of this clone. The genes are TRBV27 and TRBJ2-6; 8 bases line up with TRBD2. This CDR3 comprises 20 residues. J was trimmed by 0 bases and V by 6 bases; bases with no gene match: 16. Germline-derived CDR1 and CDR2 are MNHEY and SMNVEV (reference sequence). CDR3 in amino acids: CASSTILLAGKSSGANVLTF. CDR3 DNA: TGTGCCAGCAGCACGATCCTTTTAGCGGGAAAGAGCTCTGGGGCCAACGTCCTGACTTTC. Using reference TRBV27 and TRBJ2-6 for the parts outside the CDR3, the full variable domain is EAQVTQNPRYLITVTGKKLTVTCSQNMNHEYMSWYRQDPGLGLRQIYYSMNVEVTDKGDVPEGYKVSRKEKRNFPLILESPSPNQTSLYFCASSTILLAGKSSGANVLTFGAGSRLTVL.